Listed here are 13 T cell receptor beta chains from one sample, sequenced in a study of beta chain features in type 1 diabetes. General observations from the study: Type 1 diabetes patients had TCRB CDR3s that were shorter (moderately but significantly so) in all four CD4+ subsets.

The investigators reverse transcribed all of the isolated RNA, so they sequenced expressed TCRB transcripts. Assay used: immunoSEQ multiplex PCR; TCRdb lists only in-frame clones, some missing. The sample shows approximately 170,000 clones, about 8% of them seen only once. These receptors are not linked to any known antigen. Input material: central memory CD4+ T cells from blood. The receptors were gathered from a woman between 35 and 50 years old with type 1 diabetes.

This clone came up a few times. The rearrangement links TRBV15 to TRBJ2-3, with TRBD2 matching over 9 bases. CDR3 length equals 19 residues. Germline V gene sequence: CDR1 LNHNV, CDR2 YYDKDF (reference sequence). V trimming: 0 bases; J trimming: 2 bases; junction bases outside the gene matches: 12. This chain's CDR3 is CATSRDGSASGTFTDTQYF. CDR3 coding DNA: TGTGCCACCAGCAGAGATGGTTCGGCTAGCGGGACGTTCACAGATACGCAGTATTTT.

This clone was found many times. The identical CDR3 is also encoded by other nucleotide sequences in the sample. V and J are TRBV18 and TRBJ2-5; TRBD2 aligns across 12 bases. The CDR3 contains 14 residues. V was pared by 3 bases and J by 4 bases, with 0 bases of the junction left unmatched. Per germline, CDR1 KGHSH and CDR2 LQKENI. CDR3 DNA: TGTGCCAGCTCACCGGGACTAGCGGGAGAGACCCAGTACTTC. Translated, it gives CASSPGLAGETQYF.

The rearrangement uses TRBV11-3 and TRBJ2-3; weak D call: TRBD1 (6 bases). V lost 5 bases and J lost 2, with 14 bases in between. This CDR3 is 15 amino acids long. Germline CDR1 and CDR2: SGHNT and YENEEA. CDR3 coding DNA: TGTGCCAGCAGCCGCGGACAGCGGAACACAGATACGCAGTATTTT. Amino acid sequence: CASSRGQRNTDTQYF.

The sample holds a few counts of this clone. The chain recombines TRBV2 with TRBJ2-2; D is unresolved. The length of the CDR3 is 15 residues. Trimming shortened V by 3 bases and J by 0 bases, and 8 bases separated the two germline ends. Germline CDR1 and CDR2: SNHLY and FYNNEI. The CDR3: CASSEQQPNTGELFF. CDR3 sequence (DNA): TGTGCCAGCAGTGAGCAACAACCGAACACCGGGGAGCTGTTTTTT.

The V and J genes are TRBV18 and TRBJ1-5; D not certain. Germline V gives CDR1 KGHSH, CDR2 LQKENI. V lost 5 bases, J lost 4 bases, and 6 bases lay in between. This CDR3 comprises 12 residues. CDR3 DNA sequence: TGTGCCAGCTCAGAGAGAAATCAGCCCCAGCATTTT. Translation: CASSERNQPQHF.

The V gene is TRBV7-9, the J gene TRBJ2-7; D might be TRBD1 or TRBD2, each matching 5 bases. The length of the CDR3 is 14 residues. V lost 5 bases to trimming and J lost 2 bases, with 13 bases between them. In germline, CDR1 is SEHNR, CDR2 FQNEAQ (reference sequence). CDR3 sequence (DNA): TGTGCCAGCAGCCTAGGGGAGACTACCTACGAGCAGTACTTC. This encodes CASSLGETTYEQYF.

The sample holds a few counts of this clone. This rearrangement joins TRBV28 to TRBJ2-5; D possibly corresponds to TRBD2 (6 bases). V shed 3 bases and J shed 5 bases, with 13 bases lying between them. The CDR3 spans 14 residues. Germline V gene sequence: CDR1 MDHEN, CDR2 SYDVKM. CDR3 sequence (DNA): TGTGCCAGCAGTTTGGAGGAGGGGCGGGAGACCCAGTACTTC. Translation gives CASSLEEGRETQYF.

V and J are TRBV29-1 and TRBJ2-1; possible D gene TRBD2, 6 bases. The CDR3 runs to 14 residues. Germline assignment: CDR1 SQVTM and CDR2 ANQGSEA. V dropped 6 bases and J dropped 4 bases, with 16 bases sitting between them. CDR3 in DNA: TGCAGCGTCGCGGATTCGGCGGGGTACAATGAGCAGTTCTTC. Translation: CSVADSAGYNEQFF.

This clone was detected a few times. The chain is built from TRBV5-1 and TRBJ2-3, with TRBD2 identical over 7 bases. The CDR3 extends over 14 amino acids. After removal of 6 bases from V and 5 bases from J, the junction contained 9 bases not matched to a gene. Germline V gives CDR1 SGHRS, CDR2 YFSETQ. This CDR3 is CASTGTSGGDTQYF. The CDR3 DNA reads TGCGCCAGCACGGGGACCTCGGGAGGAGATACGCAGTATTTT. The whole variable domain, remainder taken from reference TRBV5-1 and TRBJ2-3, is KAGVTQTPRYLIKTRGQQVTLSCSPISGHRSVSWYQQTPGQGLQFLFEYFSETQRNKGNFPGRFSGRQFSNSRSEMNVSTLELGDSALYLCASTGTSGGDTQYFGPGTRLTVL.

The chain joins TRBV15 to TRBJ2-3, with 8 bases aligning to TRBD1. The CDR3 is 16 residues long. Germline CDR1 reads LNHNV; CDR2 reads YYDKDF (reference sequence). V was pared by 2 bases and J by 2 bases, with 6 bases of the junction left unmatched. The CDR3 bases are TGTGCCACCAGCAGACCCACGACAGGGGTCACAGATACGCAGTATTTT. This encodes CATSRPTTGVTDTQYF.

The rearrangement joins TRBV11-3 to TRBJ2-1, with TRBD2 matching 15 bases. The germline CDR1 and CDR2 sequences are SGHNT and YENEEA. The CDR3 covers 16 residues. The junction had 7 bases not matched to a gene; V was cut back by 4 bases and J by 9 bases. The CDR3 DNA reads TGTGCCAGCAGCTCACGGACTAGCGGGGGGGCCGGTGAGCAGTTCTTC. Translating gives CASSSRTSGGAGEQFF.

The chain combines TRBV9 with TRBJ1-1; D may be TRBD1 (5 bases). The CDR3 consists of 17 residues. CDR1 and CDR2 from the germline V gene are SGDLS and YYNGEE. Trimming cost V 0 bases and J 7 bases, with 22 bases left between them. CDR3 nucleotide sequence: TGTGCCAGCAGCGTAGGGTCCCAGGGATTGGGAACAGGTGAAGCTTTCTTT. It is translated as CASSVGSQGLGTGEAFF.

The chain carries TRBV4-1 and TRBJ2-5; TRBD2 matches 7 bases. This CDR3 has 16 residues. Trimming cost V 1 base and J 5 bases; bases outside gene matches: 10. Germline lookup yields CDR1 MGHRA and CDR2 YSYEKL. This CDR3 is CASSQGALGGMETQYF. As DNA, the CDR3 is TGCGCCAGCAGCCAAGGGGCTCTGGGGGGGATGGAGACCCAGTACTTC.